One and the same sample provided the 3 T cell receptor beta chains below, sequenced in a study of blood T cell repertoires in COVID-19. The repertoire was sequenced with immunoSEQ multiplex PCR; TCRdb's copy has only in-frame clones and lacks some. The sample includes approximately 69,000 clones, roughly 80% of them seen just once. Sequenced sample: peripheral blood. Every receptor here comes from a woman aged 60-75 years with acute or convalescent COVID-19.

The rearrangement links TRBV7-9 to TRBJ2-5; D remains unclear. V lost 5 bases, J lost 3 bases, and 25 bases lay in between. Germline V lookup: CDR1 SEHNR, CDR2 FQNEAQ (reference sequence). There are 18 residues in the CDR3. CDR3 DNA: TGTGCCAGCAGCATAATTCCTCTGGGCCTCACCCGGAAAGAGACCCAGTACTTC. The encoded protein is CASSIIPLGLTRKETQYF. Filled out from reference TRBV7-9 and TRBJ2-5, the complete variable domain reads DTGVSQNPRHKITKRGQNVTFRCDPISEHNRLYWYRQTLGQGPEFLTYFQNEAQLEKSRLLSDRFSAERPKGSFSTLEIQRTEQGDSAMYLCASSIIPLGLTRKETQYFGPGTRLLVL.

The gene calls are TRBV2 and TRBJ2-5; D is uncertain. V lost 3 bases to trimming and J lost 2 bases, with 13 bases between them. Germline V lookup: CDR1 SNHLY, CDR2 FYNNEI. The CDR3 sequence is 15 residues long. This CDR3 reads CASSDRNSLQETQYF. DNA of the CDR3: TGTGCCAGCAGTGATAGAAATAGTTTACAAGAGACCCAGTACTTC.

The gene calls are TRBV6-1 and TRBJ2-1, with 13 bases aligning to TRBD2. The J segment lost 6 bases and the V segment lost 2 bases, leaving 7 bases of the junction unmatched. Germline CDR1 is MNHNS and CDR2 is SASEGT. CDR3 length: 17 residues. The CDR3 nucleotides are TGTGCCAGCAGTGAAAGGGGACTAGCGGGGAGTTTCAATGAGCAGTTCTTC. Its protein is CASSERGLAGSFNEQFF.